This is a list of T cell receptor beta chains from one sample in a study of blood T cell repertoires in COVID-19. TCRdb's table, derived via immunoSEQ multiplex PCR, lists solely in-frame clones and lacks some. The table lists tens of thousands of clones, around 87% of them singletons. What was sequenced was peripheral blood. These receptors were obtained from a man between 60 and 75 years old with acute or convalescent COVID-19. Both conserved end residues are part of each CDR3. The D gene is left open where the match is weak. Expanded clones get a size class; other rows say once, few or many, or leave the size out.

D gene	J gene	V gene	clone size	CDR3 DNA	CDR3 protein
TRBD1	TRBJ2-7	TRBV6-5	-	TGTGCCAGCGCTCCGGGACAGGGGGCCTCCTACGAGCAGTACTTC	CASAPGQGASYEQYF
-	TRBJ1-2	TRBV12-3/TRBV12-4	-	TGTGCCAGCAGTTCGACAGATAACTATGGCTACACCTTC	CASSSTDNYGYTF
TRBD2	TRBJ2-3	TRBV27	-	TGTGCCAGCATCCCCACCAGGGCGGGGGGGCGGACGCAGTATTTT	CASIPTRAGGRTQYF
-	TRBJ2-1	TRBV5-1	-	TGCGCCAGCAGCGGGACGGGGGACTCCTACAATGAGCAGTTCTTC	CASSGTGDSYNEQFF
TRBD1	TRBJ1-1	TRBV29-1	-	TGCAGCGTTGAACCGGACAGGGCTTCTGGAGCTTTCTTT	CSVEPDRASGAFF
-	TRBJ1-6	TRBV30	-	TGTGCCTGGAACCAAGCAATGACCCTCCACTTT	CAWNQAMTLHF
-	TRBJ1-4	TRBV7-6	-	TGTGCCAGCAGCTTAGGGGGGGACCGGAATGAAAAACTGTTTTTT	CASSLGGDRNEKLFF
-	TRBJ1-4	TRBV2	-	TGTGCCAGCAGCCCCTGGCGGGAGACTAATGAAAAACTGTTTTTT	CASSPWRETNEKLFF
-	TRBJ1-1	TRBV18	-	TGTGCCAGCTCAGAGGACTTGAACACTGAAGCTTTCTTT	CASSEDLNTEAFF
-	TRBJ1-4	TRBV27	-	TGTGCCAGCAGTTTATGGGGGCAGTTGGGGAATGAAAAACTGTTTTTT	CASSLWGQLGNEKLFF
-	TRBJ1-1	TRBV2	-	TGTGCCAGCATGTTGGTAGGGGAAGGGGCTGAAGCTTTCTTT	CASMLVGEGAEAFF
-	TRBJ1-1	TRBV11-2	-	TGTGCCAGCAGCTTCGACAGGAAGAGATCTGAAGCTTTCTTT	CASSFDRKRSEAFF
-	TRBJ1-2	TRBV2	-	TGTGCCAGCATGACTTTGCAGAGTCAAAACTATGGCTACACCTTC	CASMTLQSQNYGYTF
-	TRBJ2-6	TRBV12-3/TRBV12-4	-	TGTGCCAGCAAGAGGTCTGGGGCCAACGTCCTGACTTTC	CASKRSGANVLTF
-	TRBJ2-1	TRBV7-2	-	TGTGCCAGCAGCCGTGAATCGCTGCGCGGATGGGAGCAGTTCTTC	CASSRESLRGWEQFF
-	TRBJ1-5	TRBV6-1	-	TGTGCCAGCAGTGAAGCGGCGGTAACCCAGCATTTT	CASSEAAVTQHF
TRBD2	TRBJ2-3	TRBV9	-	TGTGCCAGCAGCGTAGAAGGCGGGGGTAGCACAGATACGCAGTATTTT	CASSVEGGGSTDTQYF
-	TRBJ1-2	TRBV19	once	TGTGCCAGTCGCCGTCCCGACAGCAACCTATATGGCTACACCTTC	CASRRPDSNLYGYTF
TRBD2	TRBJ2-7	TRBV3-1/TRBV3-2	-	TGTGCCAGCAGCCAAGGGGAGCGGGGGACGGGGGAGCAGTACTTC	CASSQGERGTGEQYF
-	TRBJ1-2	TRBV29-1	-	TGCAGCGTCGCCCATCAGGGCGACTATGGCTACACCTTC	CSVAHQGDYGYTF
-	TRBJ1-1	TRBV18	-	TGTGCCAGCTCAGCGCCACAGGCCGCGGCTTTCTTT	CASSAPQAAAFF
TRBD1	TRBJ1-3	TRBV10-3	-	TGTGCCATCAGTGGTTATTCGGCGGGACAGGGACTTCTCTCTGGAAACACCATATATTTT	CAISGYSAGQGLLSGNTIYF
TRBD2	TRBJ2-7	TRBV27	-	TGTGCCAGCAGTTTCCGGGGGGGGGACTACGAGCAGTACTTC	CASSFRGGDYEQYF
-	TRBJ1-1	TRBV5-1	-	TGCGCCAGCAGGTTTTCGGGGAACACTGAAGCTTTCTTT	CASRFSGNTEAFF
TRBD2	TRBJ2-1	TRBV10-3	once	TGTGCCATCAGCGTACAAGCGGGGGGGACTTACAATGAGCAGTTCTTC	CAISVQAGGTYNEQFF
TRBD2	TRBJ2-1	TRBV3-1/TRBV3-2	-	TGTGCCAGACGCCGACTAGCGGGGGGACCCCTCCTAAATTGGAATGAGCAGTTCTTC	CARRRLAGGPLLNWNEQFF
-	TRBJ1-1	TRBV27	-	TGTGCCAGCAGTAAAACAGGGTCTGAAGCTTTCTTT	CASSKTGSEAFF
TRBD1	TRBJ2-3	TRBV19	-	TGTGCCAGTAGTGCGGACAGGGCCGTCACAGATACGCAGTATTTT	CASSADRAVTDTQYF
-	TRBJ2-3	TRBV7-2	-	TGTGCCAGCAGACCCGGATATACAGGCACAGATACGCAGTATTTT	CASRPGYTGTDTQYF